The clone carrying this TCR beta chain was counted only a few times. Its antigen is currently unknown. The protocol was immunoSEQ multiplex PCR, while the TCRdb copy is restricted to in-frame clones and leaves out a portion. The table shows tens of thousands of clones, with approximately 72% occurring only once. Antigen-specific CD4+ T cells were expanded with viral peptide pools in the ViraFEST assay before sequencing. It was after approximately 11 days of culture that CD4+ T cells were isolated. Every participant took two doses of the BNT162b2 or mRNA-1273 vaccine. Having tested negative for nucleocapsid antibodies, the vaccine recipients showed no prior SARS-CoV-2 infection. Days 3 and 7 were when half the medium was replaced with IL-2 medium. This sample is part of a study of vaccination effects on CD4 cells after COVID-19. General study findings and limits: Few convalescent patients, and no early post-infection timepoints, were available to the study.

The sequences come from CD4+ T cells from PBMCs cultured with HCoV-229E spike peptides, collected after COVID-19 vaccination. This TCR derives from a human donor who received a COVID-19 vaccine.

The DNA of the CDR3 is TGCGCCAGCAGAACGAGGCAGGGACAGGGGCATCGGGGCACCGGGGAGCTGTTTTTT. This sequence encodes CASRTRQGQGHRGTGELFF. The V and J genes are TRBV4-1 and TRBJ2-2; 10 bases are a match to TRBD1. With V trimmed by 6 bases and J by 4 bases, 17 bases remained unmatched. CDR3 length: 19 amino acids. Germline CDR1 is MGHRA and CDR2 is YSYEKL.